Presented here are 23 T cell receptor beta chains from one specimen sequenced in a study of a mutant IDH1 vaccine in newly diagnosed glioma. Measured with immunoSEQ multiplex PCR; TCRdb has only the in-frame clones, and not every one. This table has 53,000 or so clones, roughly 80% appearing once. Stated time point: week 35, safety follow-up. Topical imiquimod accompanied each vaccine dose, which consisted of 300 ug of mutant IDH1 20-mer peptide. Their cognate antigens are unknown. The sequencing used PBMCs, collected from a glioma patient whose treatment included an IDH1 peptide vaccine. The receptors shown here come from a middle-aged man with glioma.

The chain joins TRBV18 to TRBJ1-2; D perhaps matches TRBD1 (6 bases). The length of the CDR3 is 13 residues. V gave up 4 bases and J gave up 6 bases, with 12 bases separating them. Germline-derived CDR1 and CDR2 are KGHSH and LQKENI. CDR3 loop: CASSLTDRNGYTF. CDR3 in DNA: TGTGCCAGCTCACTCACGGACAGAAATGGCTACACCTTC.

This chain links TRBV19 with TRBJ1-4; D is perhaps TRBD1 (5 bases). CDR1 is LNHDA and CDR2 is SQIVND in the germline V gene (reference sequence). Deletions cut 3 bases from V and 5 bases from J, with 10 bases between. The CDR3 extends over 14 amino acids. DNA of the CDR3: TGTGCCAGTAGTATCCAGGGCGGGAATGAAAAACTGTTTTTT. Protein: CASSIQGGNEKLFF.

The rearrangement joins TRBV5-4 to TRBJ2-2; D gene ambiguous. Deletions cut 3 bases from V and 7 bases from J, with 10 bases between. In germline, CDR1 is SGHNT, CDR2 YYREEE (reference sequence). The CDR3 contains 13 residues. This chain's CDR3 is CASSSRADGELFF. CDR3 coding DNA: TGTGCCAGCAGCTCAAGGGCGGACGGGGAGCTGTTTTTT. The complete variable domain, with remaining parts taken from reference TRBV5-4 and TRBJ2-2, reads ETGVTQSPTHLIKTRGQQVTLRCSSQSGHNTVSWYQQALGQGPQFIFQYYREEENGRGNFPPRFSGLQFPNYSSELNVNALELDDSALYLCASSSRADGELFFGEGSRLTVL.

V and J are TRBV25-1 and TRBJ1-5; D is ambiguous. This CDR3 is 15 amino acids long. Trimming took 1 base from V and 0 from J, leaving 7 bases between them. CDR1 MGHDK and CDR2 SYGVNS come from the germline V gene. The CDR3 region is CASSESRSSNQPQHF. The CDR3 coding sequence is TGTGCCAGCAGTGAATCTAGGTCTAGCAATCAGCCCCAGCATTTT. Supplemented by reference TRBV25-1 and TRBJ1-5, the full variable domain reads EADIYQTPRYLVIGTGKKITLECSQTMGHDKMYWYQQDPGMELHLIHYSYGVNSTEKGDLSSESTVSRIRTEHFPLTLESARPSHTSQYLCASSESRSSNQPQHFGDGTRLSIL.

This chain uses TRBV27 with TRBJ1-6; D call uncertain. Germline V gene sequence: CDR1 MNHEY, CDR2 SMNVEV (reference sequence). V shed 3 bases and J shed 6 bases, with 3 bases lying between them. This CDR3 is built from 12 residues. The CDR3 coding sequence is TGTGCCAGCAGTTTTTTTAATTCACCCCTCCACTTT. Translation: CASSFFNSPLHF.

This chain connects TRBV5-1 to TRBJ2-5; no definite D call. In germline, CDR1 is SGHRS, CDR2 YFSETQ. Deletions cut 0 bases from V and 5 bases from J, with 5 bases between. CDR3 length equals 12 residues. The CDR3 nucleotides are TGCGCCAGCAGCTTGGGAGTTGAGACCCAGTACTTC. Translating gives CASSLGVETQYF. The full variable domain, rest sourced from reference TRBV5-1 and TRBJ2-5, is KAGVTQTPRYLIKTRGQQVTLSCSPISGHRSVSWYQQTPGQGLQFLFEYFSETQRNKGNFPGRFSGRQFSNSRSEMNVSTLELGDSALYLCASSLGVETQYFGPGTRLLVL.

This clone was counted a few times. The V and J genes are TRBV2 and TRBJ1-5, with a tentative D call TRBD1 (6 bases). The germline V gene encodes CDR1 SNHLY and CDR2 FYNNEI. The ends were cut back, 4 bases at V and 6 bases at J, with 7 bases in the middle. CDR3 length: 12 amino acids. The CDR3 reads CASSVRGQPQHF. CDR3 DNA sequence: TGTGCCAGCAGTGTCAGGGGTCAGCCCCAGCATTTT.

The chain employs TRBV6-1 and TRBJ2-7; TRBD1 matches at 8 bases. CDR1 MNHNS and CDR2 SASEGT come from the germline V gene. There are 16 residues in the CDR3. V lost 2 bases to trimming and J lost 3 bases; unmatched junction nucleotides: 9. The CDR3 nucleotides read TGTGCCAGCAGTGAATTGGTCACAGGGGGTGTCTACGAGCAGTACTTC. It encodes CASSELVTGGVYEQYF.

The chain couples TRBV11-2 to TRBJ1-1; D is undetermined. CDR1 and CDR2 (germline): SGHAT, FQNNGV. The CDR3 loop spans 13 amino acids. The V end was cut by 5 bases, the J end by 1 base, with 8 bases between. CDR3 sequence (DNA): TGTGCCAGCAGCCACGGACGGAACACTGAAGCTTTCTTT. As protein: CASSHGRNTEAFF.

This clone was picked up one time. The chain carries TRBV9 and TRBJ1-1; D is unclear. The germline V gene encodes CDR1 SGDLS and CDR2 YYNGEE. CDR3 length: 14 residues. V lost 3 bases and J lost 2, with 11 bases in between. The CDR3 sequence: CASSATELNTEAFF. CDR3 coding DNA: TGTGCCAGCAGCGCCACAGAGCTCAACACTGAAGCTTTCTTT.

The CDR3 region has the DNA TGCAGCGTTGTTGACAGCTACTCCTACGAGCAGTACTTC. Its translation: CSVVDSYSYEQYF. The chain carries TRBV29-1 and TRBJ2-7, with D perhaps matching TRBD1 (5 bases). V dropped 4 bases and J dropped 0 bases, with 10 bases sitting between them. This CDR3 spans 13 amino acids. Germline lookup yields CDR1 SQVTM and CDR2 ANQGSEA.

CDR3 region: CASSPGQGISYEQYF. The CDR3 DNA reads TGTGCCAGCAGCCCGGGACAGGGGATCAGCTACGAGCAGTACTTC. The chain carries TRBV13 and TRBJ2-7; TRBD1 aligns across 10 bases. The CDR3 consists of 15 residues. Germline V lookup: CDR1 PRHDT, CDR2 FYEKMQ (reference sequence). J was trimmed by 3 bases and V by 5 bases; bases with no gene match: 7.

The chain couples TRBV6-5 to TRBJ2-7, with D unclear. Germline CDR1 MNHEY, CDR2 SVGAGI. The CDR3 spans 14 residues. V was pared by 0 bases and J by 0 bases, with 6 bases between. CDR3 nucleotide sequence: TGTGCCAGCAGTTACTCGACGGACTCCTACGAGCAGTACTTC. The encoded protein is CASSYSTDSYEQYF.

This clone appeared a few times. The chain employs TRBV19 and TRBJ1-6; possibly TRBD1 for D (5 bases). Trimming shortened V by 3 bases and J by 9 bases, and 9 bases separated the two germline ends. From germline, CDR1 is LNHDA and CDR2 SQIVND (reference sequence). The CDR3 runs to 13 residues. The DNA of the CDR3 is TGTGCCAGTAGTATCGGGACCGCTTCACCCCTCCACTTT. As protein: CASSIGTASPLHF.

This CDR3 is CASKLSSGNTIYF. The CDR3 DNA reads as TGTGCCAGTAAACTGAGCTCTGGAAACACCATATATTTT. This chain connects TRBV6-6 to TRBJ1-3; no reliable D call. The CDR3 runs 13 residues. Trimming cost V 9 bases and J 0 bases, with 9 bases left between them. Germline CDR1 and CDR2: MNHNY and SVGAGI (reference sequence).

This clone was detected only a few times. This chain links TRBV5-1 with TRBJ2-2, with D possibly being TRBD1 or TRBD2 (5 bases each). Trimming left V 3 bases short and J 0 bases short, with 15 bases between. Germline CDR1 reads SGHRS; CDR2 reads YFSETQ. This CDR3 spans 17 amino acids. CDR3 DNA: TGCGCCAGCAGCTGGGGCCACCGGGACCCGAACACCGGGGAGCTGTTTTTT. This encodes CASSWGHRDPNTGELFF. The complete variable domain, with remaining parts taken from reference TRBV5-1 and TRBJ2-2, reads KAGVTQTPRYLIKTRGQQVTLSCSPISGHRSVSWYQQTPGQGLQFLFEYFSETQRNKGNFPGRFSGRQFSNSRSEMNVSTLELGDSALYLCASSWGHRDPNTGELFFGEGSRLTVL.

The chain recombines TRBV5-1 with TRBJ2-5; TRBD1 aligns across 8 bases. The germline V gene has CDR1 SGHRS and CDR2 YFSETQ. V was pared by 0 bases and J by 4 bases, with 5 bases of the junction left unmatched. This CDR3 spans 15 amino acids. The CDR3 DNA sequence: TGCGCCAGCAGCTTGGGGGCAGGGGGCCGAGAGACCCAGTACTTC. Encoded protein: CASSLGAGGRETQYF.

The chain recombines TRBV5-6 with TRBJ1-1; perhaps TRBD1 as D (5 bases). CDR1 and CDR2 from the germline V gene are SGHDT and YYEEEE. There are 14 residues in the CDR3. Trimming cost V 1 base and J 4 bases, with 11 bases left between them. The CDR3 spells CASSLTGGVTEAFF. As DNA, the CDR3 is TGTGCCAGCAGCTTGACGGGGGGAGTCACTGAAGCTTTCTTT.

The J gene is TRBJ1-2, the V gene TRBV6-5, with D tentatively TRBD1 (6 bases). The CDR3 covers 14 residues. Germline assignment: CDR1 MNHEY and CDR2 SVGAGI. The V gene lost 0 bases and the J gene lost 4 bases, with 9 bases spanning the gap. In nucleotides, the CDR3 is TGTGCCAGCAGTTACTCTGGACAGCTCTATGGCTACACCTTC. This translates into CASSYSGQLYGYTF.

This rearrangement joins TRBV29-1 to TRBJ2-2, with D hard to call. V shed 5 bases and J shed 4 bases, with 8 bases lying between them. The CDR3 length is 12 residues. Germline V lookup: CDR1 SQVTM, CDR2 ANQGSEA. The CDR3 reads CSVSERTGELFF. The CDR3 DNA follows: TGCAGCGTTAGCGAGCGCACCGGGGAGCTGTTTTTT.

V is TRBV21-1 and J is TRBJ1-1. TRBV21-1 is a pseudogene locus. CDR3 length: 13 residues. The CDR3 DNA follows: TGTGCCAGCAGCAAAGGGGAAAACACTGAAGCTTTCTTT. Translating it yields CASSKGENTEAFF.

This clone was seen only once. This sequence joins TRBV9 and TRBJ1-4; 10 nucleotides agree with TRBD1. V lost 1 base and J lost 7; bases outside the gene matches: 10. Per germline, CDR1 SGDLS and CDR2 YYNGEE. This CDR3 has 17 amino acids. In nucleotides, the CDR3 is TGTGCCAGCAGCGTATCCCCGCAGACAGGGGGCGGTGAAAAACTGTTTTTT. It encodes CASSVSPQTGGGEKLFF.

The chain carries TRBV5-6 and TRBJ2-7; D not resolved. The CDR3 is made up of 12 amino acids. Trimming removed 0 bases from V and 3 bases from J, with 4 bases in between. Looked up from germline, CDR1 is SGHDT and CDR2 is YYEEEE. The CDR3 DNA reads TGTGCCAGCAGCTTGGAACACTACGAGCAGTACTTC. It translates to CASSLEHYEQYF. Drawing the rest from reference TRBV5-6 and TRBJ2-7, the complete variable domain is DAGVTQSPTHLIKTRGQQVTLRCSPKSGHDTVSWYQQALGQGPQFIFQYYEEEERQRGNFPDRFSGHQFPNYSSELNVNALLLGDSALYLCASSLEHYEQYFGPGTRLTVT.